This T cell receptor beta chain appears in the sequencing data of a study of T-cell memory formation after mild COVID-19. Findings and limits, study-wide: Clones that got smaller from day 15 to 85 had even CD4/CD8, while clones growing later tipped toward CD4+.

This clonotype was seen more than once but under ten times. The antigen is not known. Germline CDR1 is LNHDA and CDR2 is SQIVND (reference sequence). CDR3 length: 13 amino acids. V lost 10 bases and J 5 bases, leaving 17 bases between the germline ends. TCRdb re-called the 5' RACE reads through MiXCR, storing one row per CDR3 protein. The sample consists of about 350,000 distinct CDR3 sequences, around 15% of them appearing once. The sequenced sample consisted of PBMCs or a T cell subset sorted from them (not recorded which). The chain joins TRBV19 to TRBJ1-1, with D possibly being TRBD1 (5 bases). This receptor was identified in a man aged 18 to 30 who had mild COVID-19 (a few samples of this study predate the infection). Cell type and time point are not known. The CDR3 sequence is CATGMGRWTEAFF. The DNA of the CDR3 is TGTGCCACGGGGATGGGACGATGGACTGAAGCTTTCTTT.